These 20 T cell receptor beta chains came from one sample sequenced in a study of cytomegalovirus exposure and HLA in healthy donors. PCR employed 60 Vbeta and 13 Jbeta primers. Sequencing used immunoSEQ multiplex PCR; TCRdb keeps in-frame clones, though not all of them. The repertoire includes about 150,000 clones, about 85% of them detected once, and 1.9% sits in the top ten. The sample was PBMCs. These receptors were taken from a young man in good health and CMV-seronegative.

The chain's CDR3 is CASSPNRGAYEQYF. DNA of the CDR3: TGTGCCAGCTCACCAAACAGGGGGGCCTACGAGCAGTACTTC. This chain uses TRBV18 with TRBJ2-7, with 8 bases lining up with TRBD1. J lost 2 bases, V lost 2 bases, and 2 bases had no gene match. CDR3 length: 14 residues. The germline CDR1 and CDR2 sequences are KGHSH and LQKENI.

The genes are TRBV5-8 and TRBJ2-4; the match to TRBD1 covers 12 bases. The germline V gene encodes CDR1 SGHTS and CDR2 YDEGEE. With V trimmed by 2 bases and J by 3 bases, 6 bases remained unmatched. This CDR3 is built from 17 residues. The CDR3 sequence is CASSLTGTGGVKNIQYF. The CDR3 DNA reads as TGTGCCAGCAGCTTAACCGGGACAGGGGGCGTCAAAAACATTCAGTACTTC.

This clone was detected once. V and J are TRBV7-9 and TRBJ1-1; the match to TRBD1 covers 9 bases. The J segment lost 3 bases and the V segment lost 4 bases, leaving 12 bases of the junction unmatched. The CDR3 sequence is 17 residues long. Germline loops: CDR1 SEHNR, CDR2 FQNEAQ (reference sequence). The chain's CDR3 is CASSSDVGQGKDTEAFF. The CDR3 DNA reads as TGTGCCAGCAGCTCCGACGTCGGACAGGGGAAGGACACTGAAGCTTTCTTT.

The chain has TRBV15 and TRBJ2-1, with 8 bases lining up with TRBD1. The CDR3 runs 14 residues. V lost 6 bases, J lost 3 bases, and 4 bases stayed unmatched. Germline-derived CDR1 and CDR2 are LNHNV and YYDKDF (reference sequence). The CDR3 DNA reads TGTGCCACCAGGGACAGGGCTGTCTACAATGAGCAGTTCTTC. Its protein is CATRDRAVYNEQFF.

A remark on this clone: Other nucleotide sequences in the sample specify the same CDR3. CDR3 nucleotides: TGTGCCAGCAGCCCGGGGGAGGGCAATCAGCCCCAGCATTTT. Residues: CASSPGEGNQPQHF. This sequence joins TRBV9 and TRBJ1-5, with D maybe TRBD1 (5 bases). The CDR3 runs 14 residues. Germline V CDR1 and CDR2: SGDLS, YYNGEE. V was shortened by 4 bases and J by 2 bases, with 10 bases between the two germline ends.

The rearrangement uses TRBV28 and TRBJ2-7; 9 bases are shared with TRBD2. The CDR3 loop spans 14 amino acids. CDR1 is MDHEN and CDR2 is SYDVKM in the germline V gene. Unmatched junction bases numbered 5, after V lost 5 bases and J lost 3 bases. CDR3 sequence (DNA): TGTGCCAGCAGTGATCGACTAGCGGTCTACGAGCAGTACTTC. It specifies CASSDRLAVYEQYF. The whole variable domain, filled in from reference TRBV28 and TRBJ2-7, reads DVKVTQSSRYLVKRTGEKVFLECVQDMDHENMFWYRQDPGLGLRLIYFSYDVKMKEKGDIPEGYSVSREKKERFSLILESASTNQTSMYLCASSDRLAVYEQYFGPGTRLTVT.

This clone was counted a single time. This chain joins TRBV18 and TRBJ2-7; 10 bases line up with TRBD1. Per the germline V gene, CDR1 is KGHSH and CDR2 is LQKENI. J was trimmed by 1 base and V by 3 bases; bases with no gene match: 3. The CDR3 totals 15 residues. The CDR3 is CASSPGTGESYEQYF. In nucleotides, the CDR3 is TGTGCCAGCTCACCGGGGACAGGGGAGTCCTACGAGCAGTACTTC.

The chain is built from TRBV28 and TRBJ1-2; possibly TRBD1 for D (6 bases). Trimming removed 3 bases at V and 5 bases at J, with 13 bases between. The CDR3 is 14 residues long. Per germline, CDR1 MDHEN and CDR2 SYDVKM. The CDR3 region is CASSLRQVDYGYTF. The CDR3 DNA follows: TGTGCCAGCAGTTTGCGACAGGTGGATTATGGCTACACCTTC.

There are a few counts of this clone. The chain is built from TRBV5-8 and TRBJ2-7; D is uncertain. Germline assignment: CDR1 SGHTS and CDR2 YDEGEE. The V gene lost 1 base and the J gene lost 1 base, with 6 bases spanning the gap. The CDR3 has 13 amino acids. The CDR3 DNA sequence: TGTGCCAGCAGCTTGTTTAGATCCTACGAGCAGTACTTC. Translated: CASSLFRSYEQYF.

The rearrangement links TRBV4-1 to TRBJ1-2; no clear D. V was cut by 0 bases and J by 7 bases, with 12 bases left in between. The CDR3 is made up of 14 amino acids. Germline V gives CDR1 MGHRA, CDR2 YSYEKL. The CDR3 here is CASSQDEGIAGYTF. The CDR3 nucleotides read TGCGCCAGCAGCCAAGATGAGGGAATAGCTGGCTACACCTTC.

The chain carries TRBV11-3 and TRBJ2-7; 7 nucleotides align to TRBD2. Germline V gene data show CDR1 as SGHNT and CDR2 as YENEEA. The CDR3 runs 15 residues. V shed 1 base and J 0 bases; nucleotides not matched to a gene: 3. CDR3 residues: CASSLGGSSSYEQYF. The CDR3 DNA follows: TGTGCCAGCAGCTTAGGCGGGAGTAGCTCCTACGAGCAGTACTTC.

Note on this clone: Other DNA sequences within the sample encode an identical CDR3. The V and J genes are TRBV27 and TRBJ2-1, with D hard to call. The CDR3 is 17 residues long. The germline V gene has CDR1 MNHEY and CDR2 SMNVEV (reference sequence). Trimming took 5 bases from V and 0 from J, leaving 17 bases between them. CDR3 protein: CASSPFREAPSYNEQFF. CDR3 in DNA: TGTGCCAGCAGTCCGTTCCGAGAAGCGCCCTCCTACAATGAGCAGTTCTTC.

V usage is TRBV21-1 and J usage is TRBJ2-7; the D call TRBD2 from the table was never checked on the DNA. TRBV21-1 is described as a pseudogene. The CDR3 covers 13 residues. The CDR3 loop reads CASSKVGGDEQYF. CDR3 bases: TGTGCCAGCAGCAAAGTGGGGGGAGACGAGCAGTACTTC.

This rearrangement joins TRBV27 to TRBJ2-1, with D perhaps matching TRBD2 (5 bases). Germline V CDR1 and CDR2: MNHEY, SMNVEV (reference sequence). V was trimmed by 2 bases and J by 3 bases, leaving 14 bases between them. This CDR3 spans 16 amino acids. CDR3 sequence: CASSLEPSWVYNEQFF. The CDR3 nucleotides read TGTGCCAGCAGTTTAGAACCTAGCTGGGTCTACAATGAGCAGTTCTTC.

This clone was seen only a few times. The chain has TRBV2 and TRBJ2-1; maybe TRBD2 (5 bases). This CDR3 contains 12 residues. The germline CDR1 and CDR2 sequences are SNHLY and FYNNEI. Trimming removed 7 bases from V and 6 bases from J, with 10 bases in between. The chain's CDR3 is CASTGLFNEQFF. As DNA, the CDR3 is TGTGCCAGCACCGGACTGTTCAATGAGCAGTTCTTC.

V is TRBV15 and J is TRBJ2-7, with 7 bases identical to TRBD2. The CDR3 is 15 residues long. Trimming at V came to 0 bases and at J to 6 bases, leaving 8 bases not matched to a gene. Germline V gene lookup returns CDR1 LNHNV and CDR2 YYDKDF (reference sequence). CDR3 residues: CATSRDRGVGSEQYF. CDR3 nucleotide sequence: TGTGCCACCAGCAGAGATCGGGGGGTAGGGAGCGAGCAGTACTTC.

V is TRBV29-1 and J is TRBJ2-7, with 9 bases identical to TRBD1. CDR3 size: 15 residues. Germline V gene lookup returns CDR1 SQVTM and CDR2 ANQGSEA. V lost 7 bases, J lost 0 bases, and 10 bases stayed unmatched. CDR3: CSAGGQGSLSYEQYF. In DNA form, the CDR3 reads TGCAGCGCCGGGGGACAGGGATCCCTCTCCTACGAGCAGTACTTC.

This clone was seen only a few times. The J gene is TRBJ1-4, the V gene TRBV30, with 10 bases matching TRBD1. This CDR3 is 13 amino acids long. V lost 5 bases and J lost 8; bases outside the gene matches: 5. The germline V gene encodes CDR1 GTSNPN and CDR2 SVGIG (reference sequence). The CDR3 coding sequence is TGTGCCTGGGGGACAGGGGTAGAGGAAAAACTGTTTTTT. Amino acid sequence: CAWGTGVEEKLFF.

V gene TRBV27 combines with J gene TRBJ2-7; 8 bases map to TRBD1. V shed 5 bases, J shed 3 bases, and the junction held 6 bases outside the gene matches. CDR3 length: 14 residues. The germline V gene encodes CDR1 MNHEY and CDR2 SMNVEV (reference sequence). DNA for the CDR3: TGTGCCAGCAGTAAGGACAGGGTAAACTACGAGCAGTACTTC. Protein product: CASSKDRVNYEQYF.

The chain joins TRBV5-1 to TRBJ2-3; perhaps TRBD2 as D (7 bases). This CDR3 contains 16 residues. Germline CDR1 is SGHRS and CDR2 is YFSETQ. V lost 4 bases, J lost 5 bases, and 20 bases lay in between. The CDR3 protein is CASSPGRGGAGDTQYF. The CDR3, as DNA: TGCGCCAGCAGCCCGGGGAGGGGGGGCGCCGGAGATACGCAGTATTTT.